A selection of T cell receptor beta chains follows, all from one sample in a study of T cells after yellow fever vaccination. In TCRdb, the 5' RACE reads were re-called with MiXCR into one record per CDR3 protein. The sample lists around 340,000 distinct CDR3 sequences; around 12% were seen once. Sample: CD4+ T cells sorted from PBMCs, taken 15 days after the yellow fever booster vaccination. The receptors here all came from a man aged 18 to 35 who received the YFV17D yellow fever vaccine. Both conserved end residues are part of each CDR3. Each record gives: D gene, V gene, J gene, clone size, CDR3 protein, CDR3 DNA. The D gene is left open where the match is weak. Clone sizes are given selectively: once, few, many, or a class where the clone is expanded.

TRBD2	TRBV7-9	TRBJ2-3	.	CASSLGTSGVTDTQYF	TGTGCCAGCAGCTTAGGAACTAGCGGAGTCACAGATACGCAGTATTTT
TRBD1	TRBV7-2	TRBJ1-5	.	CASSRTGEPQHF	TGTGCCAGCAGTCGGACAGGGGAGCCCCAGCATTTT
TRBD2	TRBV7-2	TRBJ2-3	.	CASSLLAGVPTDTQYF	TGTGCCAGCAGCTTGCTAGCGGGGGTTCCCACAGATACGCAGTATTTT
.	TRBV12-3/TRBV12-4	TRBJ2-5	few	CASSLAVTQYF	TGTGCCAGCAGTTTAGCGGTGACCCAGTACTTC
.	TRBV4-1	TRBJ1-5	.	CASSQDRLPDQPQHF	TGCGCCAGCAGCCAAGATCGGCTGCCTGATCAGCCCCAGCATTTT
TRBD2	TRBV12-3/TRBV12-4	TRBJ2-2	.	CASSLLAGGELFF	TGTGCCAGCAGTTTACTAGCGGGCGGGGAGCTGTTTTTT
TRBD1	TRBV5-5	TRBJ2-7	.	CASSPGQGPFEQYF	TGTGCCAGCAGCCCGGGACAGGGACCCTTCGAGCAGTACTTC
TRBD1	TRBV12-5	TRBJ1-1	few	CASGLLTGATEAFF	TGTGCTAGTGGCCTCCTGACAGGGGCCACTGAAGCTTTCTTT
.	TRBV5-1	TRBJ1-2	many	CASSADGFSNYGYTF	TGCGCCAGCAGCGCGGACGGATTTTCTAACTATGGCTACACCTTC
TRBD1	TRBV18	TRBJ2-5	.	CASSQGQDQETQYF	TGTGCCAGCTCGCAAGGACAGGACCAAGAGACCCAGTACTTC
.	TRBV7-2	TRBJ2-3	.	CASSSGVLGGTDTQYF	TGTGCCAGCAGCTCCGGTGTGTTGGGGGGAACGGATACGCAGTATTTT
.	TRBV7-2	TRBJ1-4	few	CASSLQGPTNEKLFF	TGTGCCAGCAGCTTACAGGGACCAACTAATGAAAAACTGTTTTTT
.	TRBV6-5	TRBJ2-3	few	CASSYPREGTDTQYF	TGTGCCAGCAGTTACCCCAGGGAAGGCACAGATACGCAGTATTTT
.	TRBV6-2/TRBV6-3	TRBJ1-1	.	CASKNSPGETEAFF	TGTGCCAGCAAGAACTCCCCGGGAGAGACTGAAGCTTTCTTT
.	TRBV6-6	TRBJ1-1	.	CAGARGTEAFF	TGTGCCGGCGCCCGGGGAACTGAAGCTTTCTTT
.	TRBV20-1	TRBJ2-3	many	CSARSSTQYF	TGCAGTGCTAGGTCGTCTACGCAGTATTTT
TRBD1	TRBV28	TRBJ2-2	few	CASRNRGQGELFF	TGTGCCAGCAGAAACAGGGGGCAAGGGGAGCTGTTTTTT
.	TRBV4-1	TRBJ1-3	few	CASSRGGIILSGNTIYF	TGCGCCAGCAGCCGAGGGGGGATAATCCTCTCTGGAAACACCATATATTTT
.	TRBV6-5	TRBJ2-4	few	CASSYSPLGAKNIQYF	TGTGCCAGCAGTTACTCTCCCCTGGGGGCCAAAAACATTCAGTACTTC
TRBD1	TRBV7-9	TRBJ1-2	.	CASSKRDRTYGYTF	TGTGCCAGCAGCAAACGGGACAGAACCTATGGCTACACCTTC
TRBD2	TRBV6-5	TRBJ2-3	many	CASSYSVGLRTDTQYF	TGTGCCAGCAGTTACTCGGTGGGACTACGCACAGATACGCAGTATTTT
.	TRBV9	TRBJ1-6	.	CASGPMANSPLHF	TGTGCCAGCGGCCCGATGGCTAATTCACCCCTCCACTTT
TRBD1	TRBV7-9	TRBJ1-1	few	CASSWGGIDRVNTEAFF	TGTGCCAGCAGCTGGGGGGGAATTGACAGGGTAAACACTGAAGCTTTCTTT
.	TRBV4-1	TRBJ2-3	few	CASSQEITPNTQYF	TGCGCCAGCAGCCAAGAGATTACACCCAATACGCAGTATTTT
TRBD1	TRBV20-1	TRBJ1-2	.	CSARENRGSDGYTF	TGCAGTGCTAGAGAGAACAGGGGGTCTGATGGCTACACCTTC
TRBD1	TRBV11-2	TRBJ2-5	few	CASRRTGGASQETQYF	TGTGCCAGCAGACGTACAGGGGGCGCCTCCCAAGAGACCCAGTACTTC
.	TRBV7-9	TRBJ1-6	.	CASSPGTGLNSPLHF	TGTGCCAGCAGCCCAGGGACCGGGTTGAATTCACCCCTCCACTTT
.	TRBV20-1	TRBJ1-5	many	CSATGVFLGAQPQHF	TGCAGTGCTACCGGAGTGTTCCTGGGAGCTCAGCCCCAGCATTTT
.	TRBV9	TRBJ2-1	.	CASSVRGSLSSYNEQFF	TGTGCCAGCAGCGTACGGGGGAGCCTGAGCTCCTACAATGAGCAGTTCTTC
.	TRBV11-2	TRBJ2-1	few	CASSPGWENEQFF	TGTGCCAGCAGCCCCGGGTGGGAGAATGAGCAGTTCTTC
TRBD1	TRBV18	TRBJ2-7	few	CASSPFQGADEQYF	TGTGCCAGCTCACCATTTCAGGGGGCTGATGAGCAGTACTTC
TRBD2	TRBV4-1	TRBJ2-5	many	CASSQDPAGGETQYF	TGCGCCAGCAGCCAAGATCCGGCGGGAGGAGAGACCCAGTACTTC
TRBD1	TRBV11-1	TRBJ2-5	.	CASRPRGQETQYF	TGTGCCAGCAGGCCTAGGGGGCAGGAGACCCAGTACTTC
.	TRBV7-2	TRBJ2-3	few	CASSLRRFPDTQYF	TGTGCCAGCAGCTTAAGGAGGTTCCCAGATACGCAGTATTTT
TRBD2	TRBV9	TRBJ2-3	few	CASSVGTSGGSPDTQYF	TGTGCCAGCAGCGTAGGGACTAGCGGGGGGTCACCAGATACGCAGTATTTT
TRBD2	TRBV4-3	TRBJ2-7	few	CASSQDYSGELSYEQYF	TGCGCCAGCAGCCAAGATTACAGCGGGGAGCTCTCCTACGAGCAGTACTTC
.	TRBV12-3/TRBV12-4	TRBJ1-2	.	CATSRDNYGYTF	TGTGCCACCAGTCGAGATAACTATGGCTACACCTTC
.	TRBV5-1	TRBJ2-1	many	CASSFRGSEQFF	TGCGCCAGCAGCTTCAGGGGCTCTGAGCAGTTCTTC
TRBD1	TRBV28	TRBJ1-2	.	CASSRKGQGRGYTF	TGTGCCAGCAGCCGTAAAGGACAGGGGAGGGGCTACACCTTC
.	TRBV12-3/TRBV12-4	TRBJ1-4	few	CASRPSYMNEKLFF	TGTGCCAGCAGGCCCTCGTACATGAATGAAAAACTGTTTTTT
.	TRBV10-3	TRBJ2-1	.	CATTGAHEQFF	TGTGCCACGACGGGGGCCCATGAGCAGTTCTTC
.	TRBV6-1	TRBJ1-5	many	CASSPDSFNQPQHF	TGTGCCAGCAGCCCGGACAGCTTCAATCAGCCCCAGCATTTT
.	TRBV12-3/TRBV12-4	TRBJ1-1	many	CASSETTDRQAFF	TGTGCCAGCAGTGAAACGACCGACAGGCAAGCTTTCTTT
TRBD2	TRBV7-2	TRBJ2-5	.	CASSLGAGAKKTQYF	TGTGCCAGCAGCTTAGGAGCGGGGGCCAAGAAGACCCAGTACTTC
.	TRBV5-6	TRBJ2-5	many	CASSGGPPGTQYF	TGTGCCAGCAGCGGGGGACCGCCGGGGACCCAGTACTTC
TRBD1	TRBV20-1	TRBJ2-4	.	CSAKTGISKNIQYF	TGCAGTGCCAAGACAGGGATAAGCAAAAACATTCAGTACTTC
.	TRBV5-1	TRBJ2-5	few	CASSSAQAYQETQYF	TGCGCCAGCAGCTCCGCCCAGGCGTACCAAGAGACCCAGTACTTC
.	TRBV7-2	TRBJ1-1	.	CASSLWQGLAEAFF	TGTGCCAGCAGCTTATGGCAGGGGTTGGCTGAAGCTTTCTTT
.	TRBV19	TRBJ2-2	few	CATQWYTGELFF	TGTGCCACCCAGTGGTACACCGGGGAGCTGTTTTTT
TRBD1	TRBV4-1	TRBJ1-1	many	CASSQADRVMNTEAFF	TGCGCCAGCAGCCAAGCGGACAGGGTTATGAACACTGAAGCTTTCTTT
TRBD1	TRBV6-5	TRBJ2-5	.	CASRPQGAGTQYF	TGTGCCAGCAGACCACAGGGGGCCGGGACCCAGTACTTC
.	TRBV5-4	TRBJ2-3	.	CASSMDVTDTQYF	TGTGCCAGCAGCATGGACGTCACAGATACGCAGTATTTT
TRBD1	TRBV5-4	TRBJ1-1	few	CASSLGQGHQDEAFF	TGTGCCAGCAGCTTAGGACAGGGGCACCAAGATGAAGCTTTCTTT
.	TRBV20-1	TRBJ2-1	.	CSASPQGGGQGEQFF	TGCAGTGCTAGCCCTCAGGGAGGGGGGCAGGGTGAGCAGTTCTTC
TRBD1	TRBV6-5	TRBJ1-6	few	CASGGQLNSPLHF	TGTGCCAGCGGGGGACAGTTAAATTCACCCCTCCACTTT
.	TRBV20-1	TRBJ2-5	.	CSAVTWRSYF	TGCAGTGCTGTTACCTGGAGGTCGTACTTC
.	TRBV5-8	TRBJ1-6	few	CASSPWVYNSPLHF	TGTGCCAGCAGCCCATGGGTGTATAATTCACCCCTCCACTTT